A single sample gave rise to the 13 T cell receptor beta chains below, sequenced in a study of response to subunit inactivated influenza vaccine. TCRdb re-called the RT-PCR reads with MiXCR, one entry per CDR3 protein. The sample has some 800,000 distinct CDR3 sequences, about 20% seen once. This specimen was PBMCs from blood, taken 5 days after vaccination. These receptors were taken from a man aged 45-60 years who received an inactivated influenza vaccine.

The rearrangement joins TRBV6-1 to TRBJ1-1; the match to TRBD1 covers 7 bases. The V segment lost 7 bases and the J segment 6 bases; nucleotides outside the gene matches: 8. The CDR3 is 13 amino acids. Germline V gives CDR1 MNHNS, CDR2 SASEGT. The CDR3 bases are TGTGCCAGCAATACAGGGGTAGGGCCTGAAGCTTTCTTT. As protein: CASNTGVGPEAFF.

V and J are TRBV28 and TRBJ2-7, with 13 bases aligning to TRBD2. The V gene end was trimmed by 6 bases and the J gene end by 6 bases; junction bases not matched to a gene: 11. Germline values: CDR1 MDHEN, CDR2 SYDVKM. This CDR3 is built from 16 residues. CDR3 coding DNA: TGTGCCAGCAGACCCGGGACTAGCGGGGCCCTAGGCGAGCAGTACTTC. Its protein product is CASRPGTSGALGEQYF.

This clonotype was detected only a few times. The chain joins TRBV25-1 to TRBJ1-6; weak D call: TRBD1 (6 bases). CDR3 length: 13 amino acids. CDR1 is MGHDK, CDR2 SYGVNS, per germline. V dropped 9 bases and J dropped 7 bases, with 13 bases sitting between them. The CDR3 reads CASGGLGNSPLHF. CDR3 nucleotides: TGTGCCAGTGGGGGGCTAGGAAATTCACCCCTCCACTTT. The entire variable domain, with the rest obtained from reference TRBV25-1 and TRBJ1-6, is as follows: EADIYQTPRYLVIGTGKKITLECSQTMGHDKMYWYQQDPGMELHLIHYSYGVNSTEKGDLSSESTVSRIRTEHFPLTLESARPSHTSQYLCASGGLGNSPLHFGNGTRLTVT.

There are many counts of this clonotype. The chain recombines TRBV29-1 with TRBJ2-2; the D is unclear. V lost 7 bases to trimming and J lost 8 bases, with 11 bases between them. Germline CDR1 SQVTM, CDR2 ANQGSEA. The CDR3 loop spans 11 amino acids. Here the CDR3 reads CSARLFGELFF. The CDR3 DNA follows: TGCAGCGCTAGACTGTTTGGGGAGCTGTTTTTT.

This clonotype was seen ten or more times. This rearrangement joins TRBV29-1 to TRBJ2-6, with D possibly TRBD1 on 5 matching bases. Germline CDR1 reads SQVTM; CDR2 reads ANQGSEA. The V end lost 6 bases, the J end lost 0 bases, and 15 bases lay between the germline ends. This CDR3 region has 16 residues. CDR3 nucleotide sequence: TGCAGCGTAATGATGGGGCCTGCCTCTGGGGCCAACGTCCTGACTTTC. Protein sequence: CSVMMGPASGANVLTF.

This clonotype was counted a few times. CDR3 protein: CASSWGVQGDTQYF. In DNA, the CDR3 is TGTGCCAGCAGCTGGGGGGTACAGGGAGATACGCAGTATTTT. This rearrangement joins TRBV5-4 to TRBJ2-3; tentatively, D is TRBD1 or TRBD2 (6 bases each). Germline CDR1 reads SGHNT; CDR2 reads YYREEE (reference sequence). The ends were cut back, 3 bases at V and 5 bases at J, with 13 bases in the middle. CDR3 length equals 14 residues.

This rearrangement joins TRBV13 to TRBJ2-7; no definite D call. The CDR3 runs 14 residues. The germline V gene has CDR1 PRHDT and CDR2 FYEKMQ (reference sequence). The ends were cut back, 2 bases at V and 6 bases at J, with 14 bases in the middle. The CDR3 reads CASSLYLNSAEQYF. The CDR3 DNA sequence: TGTGCCAGCAGCTTATACCTAAATTCGGCCGAGCAGTACTTC.

This clonotype turned up a few times. The gene calls are TRBV7-2 and TRBJ2-3, with D perhaps TRBD2 (7 bases). The CDR3 is 14 residues long. The V gene's germline CDR1 is SGHTA and CDR2 FQGNSA. Trimming took off 5 bases at V and 2 bases at J, with 11 bases between the two ends. CDR3 amino acids: CASSKGGVTDTQYF. As DNA, the CDR3 is TGTGCCAGCAGCAAGGGGGGGGTCACAGATACGCAGTATTTT.

The V call is TRBV6-5, the J call TRBJ2-7; TRBD2 aligns across 10 bases. Germline CDR1 MNHEY, CDR2 SVGAGI. V lost 4 bases to trimming and J lost 6 bases; unmatched junction nucleotides: 6. The CDR3 extends over 14 amino acids. This CDR3 reads CASSSLAGVGEQYF. DNA for the CDR3: TGTGCCAGCAGTTCTCTAGCGGGAGTAGGCGAGCAGTACTTC.

This clonotype was detected only a few times. The CDR3 nucleotides read TGTGCCAGCAGCCAAGAAGGTGCGGGAGTTGGGACCCAGTACTTC. Translation: CASSQEGAGVGTQYF. This chain uses TRBV4-2 with TRBJ2-5, with TRBD2 identical over 7 bases. CDR1 is LGHNA and CDR2 is YNFKEQ in the germline V gene. J lost 7 bases, V lost 0 bases, and 8 bases had no gene match. The CDR3 extends over 15 amino acids.

J is TRBJ2-3 and V is TRBV4-2; TRBD2 aligns across 10 bases. The CDR3 runs to 17 residues. Germline V gives CDR1 LGHNA, CDR2 YNFKEQ. V lost 2 bases, J lost 5 bases, and 10 bases stayed unmatched. The CDR3 coding sequence is TGTGCCAGCAGCCAACTAACCGGGACTAGCGCTCGAGATACGCAGTATTTT. Translating it yields CASSQLTGTSARDTQYF.

This CDR3 is CASSPEQGFPQETQYF. Here the CDR3 DNA reads TGCGCCAGCAGCCCCGAACAGGGGTTTCCCCAAGAGACCCAGTACTTC. The chain employs TRBV5-1 and TRBJ2-5, with 7 bases aligning to TRBD1. The germline V gene has CDR1 SGHRS and CDR2 YFSETQ. CDR3 size: 16 residues. The V gene end was trimmed by 4 bases and the J gene end by 1 base; junction bases not matched to a gene: 10.

The chain employs TRBV30 and TRBJ1-2; D gene unclear. This CDR3 region has 16 residues. The ends were cut back, 6 bases at V and 4 bases at J, with 24 bases in the middle. Germline values: CDR1 GTSNPN, CDR2 SVGIG (reference sequence). The CDR3 reads CACLPIRNTRVYGYTF. The CDR3 nucleotides are TGTGCCTGTCTCCCGATCCGCAATACGAGAGTCTATGGCTACACCTTC.